This TCR beta chain was sequenced for a study of T cell responses to AZD1222 COVID-19 vaccine. Regarding this clone: Antigen unknown.

Whole-study results and caveats: Possibly, clonal diversity was underestimated; donors were largely white British and included more females. Repertoire samples came only from after the peak T cell response. Spike-wide vaccine-associated CD4 TCRs dominated at 160-218 and 743-854. Nearly half of the spike-specific TCRs reportedly recognize variant regions that carry no mutations.

The assay was immunoSEQ multiplex PCR, and TCRdb's table has in-frame clones only and misses some. The data show roughly 50,000 clones, with roughly nine tenths seen just once and around 2% held by the top ten. The CDR3 totals 16 residues. V gave up 5 bases and J gave up 6 bases, with 20 bases separating them. CDR1 and CDR2 from the germline V gene are GTSNPN and SVGIG (reference sequence). V usage is TRBV30 and J usage is TRBJ1-6; D unresolved. The material sequenced was peripheral blood, taken on day 0 of AZD1222 vaccination. The TCR was taken from an adult in good health. CDR3 sequence reads: CAWQETGEPINSPLHF. CDR3 nucleotides: TGTGCCTGGCAAGAAACCGGAGAGCCCATTAATTCACCCCTCCACTTT.